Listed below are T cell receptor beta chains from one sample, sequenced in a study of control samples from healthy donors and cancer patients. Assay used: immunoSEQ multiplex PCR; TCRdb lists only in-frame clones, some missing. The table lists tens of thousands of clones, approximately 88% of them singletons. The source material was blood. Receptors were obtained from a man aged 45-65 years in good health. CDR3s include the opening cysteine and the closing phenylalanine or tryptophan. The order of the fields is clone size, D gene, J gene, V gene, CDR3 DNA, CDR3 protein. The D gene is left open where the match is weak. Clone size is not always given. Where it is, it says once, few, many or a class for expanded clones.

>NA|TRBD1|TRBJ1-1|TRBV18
TGTGCCAGCTCACCAGCGGGACAGGGGAACACTGAAGCTTTCTTT
CASSPAGQGNTEAFF
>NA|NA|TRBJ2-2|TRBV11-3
TGTGCCAGCAGCTTGAACGGTGCCGGGGAGCTGTTTTTT
CASSLNGAGELFF
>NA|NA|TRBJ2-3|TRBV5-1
TGCGCCAGCAGCTTGGACCCGTTCGGCCAAAACACAGATACGCAGTATTTT
CASSLDPFGQNTDTQYF
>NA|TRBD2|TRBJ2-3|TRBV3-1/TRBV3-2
TGTGCCAGCAGTACTCCAAACCCACTTCAGGGAGGGTGGACAGATACGCAGTATTTT
CASSTPNPLQGGWTDTQYF
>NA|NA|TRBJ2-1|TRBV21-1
TGTGCCAGCAGCAAGGCTCCGAGCTCCTACAATGAGCAGTTCTTC
CASSKAPSSYNEQFF
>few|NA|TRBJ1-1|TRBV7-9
TGTGCCAGCAGCTTCTCCAGGCGGCCCAACACTGAAGCTTTCTTT
CASSFSRRPNTEAFF
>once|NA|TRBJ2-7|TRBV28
TGTGCCAGCAGTTTGGTCGGGTTTACCTACGAGCAGTACTTC
CASSLVGFTYEQYF
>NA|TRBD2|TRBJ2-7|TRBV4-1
TGCGCCAGCAGGCCGATAGCGGGAGTCTACGAGCAGTACTTC
CASRPIAGVYEQYF
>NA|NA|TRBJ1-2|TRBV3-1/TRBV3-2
TGTGCCAGCAGCTTTTCAGAGGGAACTCGGGGCTACACCTTC
CASSFSEGTRGYTF
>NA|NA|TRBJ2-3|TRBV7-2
TGTGCCAGCACCACAAGATTAGGGGGAGCCGTAGATACGCAGTATTTT
CASTTRLGGAVDTQYF
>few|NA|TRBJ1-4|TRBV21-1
TGTGCCAGCAGCAGGTCGACAGGGGAGGGTGAAAAACTGTTTTTT
CASSRSTGEGEKLFF